This T cell receptor beta chain appears in the sequencing data of a study of CXCR3-negative and CXCR3-positive naive CD8 T cells. Study summary: There were around 140 million TRB reads altogether, and each library had about 1.5 +/- 0.3 million of them.

Libraries were UMI-labeled 5' RACE TRB cDNA. Reanalyzing the 5' RACE reads, TCRdb keeps one entry per CDR3 protein, without DNA. Its table records 37,000 or so distinct CDR3 sequences. A remark on this clonotype: As yet, its antigen is unknown.

CDR3 length: 14 residues. The germline V gene has CDR1 SNHLY and CDR2 FYNNEI. Study-level points and caveats: Both of the naive subsets showed about the same high diversity, but memory CD8+ cells had much less. Both naive subsets carried similar amounts of surface CD5, so TCR strength was inferred from TRB CDR3 properties.

Sequenced input: memory CD8+ T cells from blood. The chain recombines TRBV2 with TRBJ2-1; TCRdb's D call of TRBD2 is untestable without DNA. The TCR sequence derives from a human donor in good health. Some clones in this sample may be carry-over from other donors' samples. The CDR3 reads CASRAPNAAHEQFF.